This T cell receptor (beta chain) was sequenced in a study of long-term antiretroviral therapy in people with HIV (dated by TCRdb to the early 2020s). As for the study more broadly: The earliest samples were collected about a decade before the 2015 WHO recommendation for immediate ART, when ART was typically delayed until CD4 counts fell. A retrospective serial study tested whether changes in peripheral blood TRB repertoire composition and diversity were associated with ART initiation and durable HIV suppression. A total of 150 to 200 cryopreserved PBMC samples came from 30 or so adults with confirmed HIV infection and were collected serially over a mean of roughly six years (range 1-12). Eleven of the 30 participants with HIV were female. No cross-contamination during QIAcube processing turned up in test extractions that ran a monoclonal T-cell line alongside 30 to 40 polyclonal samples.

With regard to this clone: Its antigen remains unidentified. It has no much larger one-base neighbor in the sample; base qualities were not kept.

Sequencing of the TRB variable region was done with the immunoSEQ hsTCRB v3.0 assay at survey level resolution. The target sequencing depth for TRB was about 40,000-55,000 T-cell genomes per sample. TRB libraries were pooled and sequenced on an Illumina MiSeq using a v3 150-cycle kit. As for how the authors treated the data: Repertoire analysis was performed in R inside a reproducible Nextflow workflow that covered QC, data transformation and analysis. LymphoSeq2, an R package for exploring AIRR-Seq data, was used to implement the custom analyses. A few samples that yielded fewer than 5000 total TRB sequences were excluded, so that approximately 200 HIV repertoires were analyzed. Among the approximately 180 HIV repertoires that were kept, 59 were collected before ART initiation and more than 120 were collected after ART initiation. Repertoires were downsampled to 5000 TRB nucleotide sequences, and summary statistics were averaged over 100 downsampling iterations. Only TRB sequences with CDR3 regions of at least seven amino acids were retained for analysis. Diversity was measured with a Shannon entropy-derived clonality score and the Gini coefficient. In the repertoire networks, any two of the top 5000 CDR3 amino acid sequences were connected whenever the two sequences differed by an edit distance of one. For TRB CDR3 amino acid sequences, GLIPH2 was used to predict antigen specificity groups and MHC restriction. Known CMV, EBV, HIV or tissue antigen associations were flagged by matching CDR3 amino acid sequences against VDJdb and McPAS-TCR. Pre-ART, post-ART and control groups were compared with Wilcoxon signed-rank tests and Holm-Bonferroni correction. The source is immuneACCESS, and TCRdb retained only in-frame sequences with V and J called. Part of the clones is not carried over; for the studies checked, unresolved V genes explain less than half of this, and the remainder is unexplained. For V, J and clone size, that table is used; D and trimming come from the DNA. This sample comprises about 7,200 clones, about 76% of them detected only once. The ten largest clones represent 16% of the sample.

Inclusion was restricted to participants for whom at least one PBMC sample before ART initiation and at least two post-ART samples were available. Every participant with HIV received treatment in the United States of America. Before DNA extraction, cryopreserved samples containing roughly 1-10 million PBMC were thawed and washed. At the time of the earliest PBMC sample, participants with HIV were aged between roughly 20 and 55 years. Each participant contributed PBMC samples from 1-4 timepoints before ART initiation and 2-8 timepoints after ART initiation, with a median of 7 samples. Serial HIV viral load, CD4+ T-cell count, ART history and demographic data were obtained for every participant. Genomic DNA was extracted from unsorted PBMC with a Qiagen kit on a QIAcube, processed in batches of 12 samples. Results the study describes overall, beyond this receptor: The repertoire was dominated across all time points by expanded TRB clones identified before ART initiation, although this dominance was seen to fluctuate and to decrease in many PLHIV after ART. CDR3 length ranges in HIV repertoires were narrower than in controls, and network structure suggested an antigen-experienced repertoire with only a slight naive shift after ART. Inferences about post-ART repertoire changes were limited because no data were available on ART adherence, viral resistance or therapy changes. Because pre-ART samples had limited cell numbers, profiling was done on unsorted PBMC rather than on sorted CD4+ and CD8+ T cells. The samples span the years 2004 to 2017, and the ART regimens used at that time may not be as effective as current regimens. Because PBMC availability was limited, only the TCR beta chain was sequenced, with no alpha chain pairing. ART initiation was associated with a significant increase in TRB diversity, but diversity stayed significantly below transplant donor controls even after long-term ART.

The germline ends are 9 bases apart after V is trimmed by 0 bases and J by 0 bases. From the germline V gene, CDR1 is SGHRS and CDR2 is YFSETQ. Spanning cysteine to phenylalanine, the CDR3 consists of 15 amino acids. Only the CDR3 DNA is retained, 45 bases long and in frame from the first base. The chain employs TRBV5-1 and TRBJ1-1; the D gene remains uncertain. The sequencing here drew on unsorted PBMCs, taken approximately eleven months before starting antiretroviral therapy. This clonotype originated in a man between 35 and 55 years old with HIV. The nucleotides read TGCGCCAGCAGCTTGGTGAGCAGCATGAACACTGAAGCTTTCTTT. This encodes CASSLVSSMNTEAFF.